These T cell receptor beta chains were read from a single sample in a study of blood T cell repertoires in COVID-19. The protocol was immunoSEQ multiplex PCR, while the TCRdb copy is restricted to in-frame clones and leaves out a portion. Of around 460,000 clones listed, around nine tenths are singletons. Material for sequencing was peripheral blood. These receptors all stem from a man aged 18 to 30 with COVID-19, enrolled during active disease. CDR3s include the opening cysteine and the closing phenylalanine or tryptophan. A D gene is named only where the DNA matches it firmly. Size values are once, few and many counts, or a class for expanded clones, and some rows have none.

j_call | v_call | d_call | clone_size | cdr3_nt | cdr3_aa
TRBJ2-5 | TRBV7-9 | TRBD2 | NA | TGTGCCAGCAGACCAACGACTAGCGGGAAAGAGACCCAGTACTTC | CASRPTTSGKETQYF
TRBJ1-4 | TRBV2 | NA | NA | TGTGCCAGCAGTGATACAGGTGCAACTAATGAAAAACTGTTTTTT | CASSDTGATNEKLFF
TRBJ2-3 | TRBV2 | TRBD2 | NA | TGTGCCAGCAGTCCGTCGGATGGTAGCGGGGAGGCAGATACGCAGTATTTT | CASSPSDGSGEADTQYF
TRBJ2-5 | TRBV13 | NA | NA | TGTGCCAGCAGCCCGTTAAGACTAGTGAAAGAGACCCAGTACTTC | CASSPLRLVKETQYF
TRBJ1-4 | TRBV3-1/TRBV3-2 | NA | few | TGTGCCAGCAGTCCCCTCGACTTGGGTGAAAAACTGTTTTTT | CASSPLDLGEKLFF
TRBJ2-7 | TRBV30 | NA | NA | TGTGCCTGGACCCCACAGGGATTCTACGAGCAGTACTTC | CAWTPQGFYEQYF
TRBJ2-1 | TRBV11-2 | TRBD2 | NA | TGTGCCAGCACCATCCTCCTAGCGGGTCACAATGAGCAGTTCTTC | CASTILLAGHNEQFF
TRBJ2-5 | TRBV19 | NA | NA | TGTGCCAGTAGTATATGGGGACTCACAACCCCCCAAGAGACCCAGTACTTC | CASSIWGLTTPQETQYF
TRBJ1-2 | TRBV5-1 | TRBD1 | NA | TGCGCCAGCAGCTTGAGGGACAGTATTACTAACTATGGCTACACCTTC | CASSLRDSITNYGYTF
TRBJ2-2 | TRBV5-1 | NA | NA | TGCGCCAGCAGCGTGGGGCCCCAAGGAGGTGGGGAGACCGGGGAGCTGTTTTTT | CASSVGPQGGGETGELFF
TRBJ1-2 | TRBV3-1/TRBV3-2 | NA | NA | TGTGCCAGCAGCCGCAGGGGAAACTATGGCTACACCTTC | CASSRRGNYGYTF
TRBJ2-3 | TRBV7-9 | NA | NA | TGTGCCAGCAGCCCCCGCGGGCTTACTAGCACAGATACGCAGTATTTT | CASSPRGLTSTDTQYF
TRBJ2-3 | TRBV7-6 | NA | NA | TGTGCCAGCAGTCCAGTAGCGGAAGCAAGCACAGATACGCAGTATTTT | CASSPVAEASTDTQYF
TRBJ2-7 | TRBV7-8 | TRBD2 | many | TGTGCCAGCAGCTTAGTTGGTAGCGGGAGGGCCTTATCCGAGCAGTACTTC | CASSLVGSGRALSEQYF
TRBJ1-5 | TRBV24-1 | TRBD1 | NA | TGTGCCACCAGTAGACAGGGAGGCCAGCCCCAGCATTTT | CATSRQGGQPQHF
TRBJ2-7 | TRBV5-4 | TRBD1 | NA | TGTGCCAGCAGCCCCGGGGGGGACAGGGGGCTGGGCGAGCAGTACTTC | CASSPGGDRGLGEQYF
TRBJ2-3 | TRBV9 | NA | NA | TGTGCCAGCAGCCCTTATACTAGCACAGATACGCAGTATTTT | CASSPYTSTDTQYF
TRBJ1-5 | TRBV9 | NA | NA | TGTGCCAGCAGCGTACGACAGGCCTCAAATCAGCCCCAGCATTTT | CASSVRQASNQPQHF
TRBJ2-5 | TRBV4-1 | NA | once | TGCGCCAGCAGCCCTCTGTTCGGGGCCCAGTACTTC | CASSPLFGAQYF
TRBJ2-2 | TRBV7-9 | NA | NA | TGTGCCAGCAGCACCCCGAGACGGGCCGGGGAGCTGTTTTTT | CASSTPRRAGELFF
TRBJ1-5 | TRBV2 | NA | NA | TGTGCCAGCAGTGATAGGACAGATAATCAGCCCCAGCATTTT | CASSDRTDNQPQHF
TRBJ2-7 | TRBV7-9 | NA | NA | TGTGCCAGCAGCTTAGGATGGGGGCCCGAGCAGTACTTC | CASSLGWGPEQYF
TRBJ2-5 | TRBV5-1 | NA | NA | TGCGCCAGCAGCTTGGGGGGGCCGGAGACCCAGTACTTC | CASSLGGPETQYF
TRBJ2-3 | TRBV5-4 | NA | NA | TGTGCCAGCACCACCAAAACTACAACCACAGATACGCAGTATTTT | CASTTKTTTTDTQYF
TRBJ2-7 | TRBV4-1 | TRBD1 | NA | TGCGCCAGCAGCCAACTGACAGGGCTCGAGCAGTACTTC | CASSQLTGLEQYF
TRBJ2-7 | TRBV11-3 | NA | NA | TGTGCCAGCAGCTTAGGCATGGGAGACTTCTACGAGCAGTACTTC | CASSLGMGDFYEQYF
TRBJ2-7 | TRBV21-1 | NA | NA | NA | CASSKVAGGAHEQYF
TRBJ2-7 | TRBV7-6 | TRBD2 | NA | TGTGCCAGCAGTTTAGCGGGAGGCCAAGTCTACGAGCAGTACTTC | CASSLAGGQVYEQYF